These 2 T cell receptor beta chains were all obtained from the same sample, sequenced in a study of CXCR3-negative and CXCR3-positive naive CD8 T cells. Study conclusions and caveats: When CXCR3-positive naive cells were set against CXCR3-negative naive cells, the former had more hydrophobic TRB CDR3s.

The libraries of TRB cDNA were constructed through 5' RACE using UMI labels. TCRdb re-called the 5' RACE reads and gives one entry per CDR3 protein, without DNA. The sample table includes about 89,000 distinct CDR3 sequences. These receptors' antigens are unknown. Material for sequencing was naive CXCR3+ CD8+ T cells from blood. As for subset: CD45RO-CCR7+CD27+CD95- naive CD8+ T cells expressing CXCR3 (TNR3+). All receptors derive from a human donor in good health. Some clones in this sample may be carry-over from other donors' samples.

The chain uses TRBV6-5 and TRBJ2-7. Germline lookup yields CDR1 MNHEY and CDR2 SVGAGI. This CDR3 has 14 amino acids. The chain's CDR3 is CASSYDDTSYGQYF.

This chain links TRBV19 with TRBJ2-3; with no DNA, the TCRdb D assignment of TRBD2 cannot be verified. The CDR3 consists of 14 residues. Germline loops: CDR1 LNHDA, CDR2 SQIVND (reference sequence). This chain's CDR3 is CASSIDPPLEGQYF.